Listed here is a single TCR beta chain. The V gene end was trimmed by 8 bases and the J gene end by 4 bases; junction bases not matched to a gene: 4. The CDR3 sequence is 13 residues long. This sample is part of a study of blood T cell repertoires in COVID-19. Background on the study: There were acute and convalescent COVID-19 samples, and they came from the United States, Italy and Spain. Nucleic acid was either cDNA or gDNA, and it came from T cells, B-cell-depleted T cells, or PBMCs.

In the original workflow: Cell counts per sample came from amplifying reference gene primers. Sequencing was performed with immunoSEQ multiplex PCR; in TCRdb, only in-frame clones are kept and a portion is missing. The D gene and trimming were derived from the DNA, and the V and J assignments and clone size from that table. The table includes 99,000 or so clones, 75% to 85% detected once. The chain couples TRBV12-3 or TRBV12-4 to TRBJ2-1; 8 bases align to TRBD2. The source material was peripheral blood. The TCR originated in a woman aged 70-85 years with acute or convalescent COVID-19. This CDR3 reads CASGLATYNEQFF. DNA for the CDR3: TGTGCCAGCGGACTAGCTACATACAATGAGCAGTTCTTC.